This T cell receptor (beta chain) was found in a study of cytomegalovirus exposure and HLA in healthy donors (dated by TCRdb to 2015 to 2018). Background on the whole study: According to an earlier analysis of several hundred of the donors, about 190 million T cells yielded approximately 120 million unique TCR beta sequences and 276 Gb of sequence data. An early release covering around 630 HLA-typed donors comprised 300 to 350 gigabases of sequencing data and about 90 million unique TCR sequences. Of the 300 to 500 genotyped donors, 80% to 90% were placed in the genetic ancestry cluster associated with self-reported Caucasian donors. The study aimed to test whether signatures of past pathogen exposure could be identified by cataloging public T cell receptors. The study used immunosequencing to profile the T cell repertoires of several hundred subjects and linked those repertoires to cytomegalovirus serostatus. Along with the roughly 700-subject first cohort, a separate validation cohort of over 90 different subjects was used. High-throughput TCR immunosequencing, statistical association of individual TCRs with disease status, and machine learning were combined to predict cytomegalovirus infection status. A later analysis re-examined previously published TCR beta repertoires from just over 650 donors and added high-resolution HLA genotyping to investigate patterns of TCR occurrence. Rather than drawing on any new phenotypic data, the later analysis identified candidate immune exposures from TCR beta sequences and the way those sequences occurred across donors. An earlier analysis of 587 of the donors applied high-throughput TCR beta sequencing to assess whether each TCR beta V gene segment acted as functional or pseudogenic. Donor age, sex, ethnicity and CMV serostatus were compiled together with the repertoire data. A later genetic analysis took genome-wide SNP genotypes for about 55% of the roughly 670 donors and used that subset as a discovery cohort. Every repertoire in the discovery cohort had been generated on one and the same sequencing platform. Both class I and class II loci were covered by HLA typing, at four-digit resolution. Typing coverage varied by locus: roughly 629-640 donors for A, B, C, DRB1 and DQB1; approximately 560 for DQA1; more than 600 for DPA1; some 470 for DPB1. Because of strong linkage in the cohort, a few DR-DQ haplotypes were treated as single units for association and clustering. Among some 400 genotyped donors of the cohort, an average of approximately 230,000 unique TCR beta nucleotide sequences were sequenced per donor, roughly 20% of them non-productive. Summary of the overall study and its limitations: In a later genetic analysis, a missense DCLRE1C variant was associated with V-gene and J-gene trimming of TCR beta chains, and the association was replicated in an independent cohort. According to a later analysis, parvovirus B19, influenza, CMV and Epstein-Barr virus appeared linked to several top co-occurrence clusters. According to a later genetic analysis, donors in an Asian-associated ancestry cluster had fewer N-insertions in productive TCRs than the roughly 670-donor mean. Linkage disequilibrium might explain the correlated functional status among segregating V segments, but an unknown experimental factor could not be excluded. Some IMGT-functional V segments, including TRBV6-2 and TRBV6-3, could not be told apart with the 87-base-pair reads, so those segments were excluded. The authors suggested that the approach could potentially be extended to other disease states and immunological phenotypes. Because counts were too low, seventeen rarely observed V segments, including chromosome 9 orphons, were left out of the earlier analysis of approximately 500 of the donors. The cohort was sequenced for TCR beta chains only, and without alpha or paired-chain data the features that could be detected were limited. Most TCR sequences were seen in very few donors, while some public TCRs were found in many individuals. The classifier was reported to diagnose cytomegalovirus status with high specificity and sensitivity in both the original and validation cohorts. Specific HLA alleles were associated with over 15,000 TCR beta sequences at a false discovery rate of 0.05 in a later analysis. A cluster of highly shared sequence variants was judged likely to be a technical artifact of the sequencing pipeline. In a later analysis, the rate of TCR association differed among HLA loci, with DRB1 alleles having the most associated TCRs and HLA-C alleles having the fewest. Immune exposure information for the cohort was limited to CMV serostatus. A further reported finding was that TCR beta sequences accurately predicted the HLA-A and HLA-B alleles for most subjects in the first cohort. A few of the identified cytomegalovirus-associated TCR beta chains were confirmed in vitro to be specific for cytomegalovirus antigens. HLA typing was unavailable for some donors at each locus, so association tests used only the typed subset. Assigning TCR associations to individual alleles was difficult when HLA alleles, especially DR and DQ, strongly co-occurred. The presence/absence analyses assumed that sequencing depth was roughly uniform across donors, and that assumption may not be true. In an earlier analysis of 500 to 650 of the donors, most TCR beta V segments appeared in productive rearrangements about 87% or about 30% of the time, broadly matching IMGT annotations. A later analysis found that most CMV-associated TCR beta chains appeared HLA-restricted, with HLA associations seemingly driven largely by CMV exposure. The study gave a list of about 160 TCR beta chains associated with cytomegalovirus. Compared with equally common non-associated chains, HLA-associated TCR beta chains in a later analysis were more clonally expanded and had lower generation probabilities.

The cohort consisted of fewer than 700 healthy bone marrow donors. Cohort members were all nominally healthy when sampled, although unrecorded immune exposures were likely present. The donor tested CMV seropositive and was one of the 289 seropositive cohort members. Each donor provided a peripheral blood sample, and peripheral blood mononuclear cells were used for TCR beta sequencing. The Qiagen DNeasy Blood Extraction Kit was used to extract genomic DNA from the blood cell samples. Turning to this clone: Its antigen remains unidentified. No much larger clonotype is one base removed from it; base qualities were not supplied.

Based on the germline V gene, the CDR1 and CDR2 sequences are LGHNA and YSLEER. V has 4 bases trimmed and J has 6 bases trimmed; junction bases matching no gene number 10. The CDR3 sequence holds 15 residues, the cysteine and phenylalanine included. CDR3 DNA only is kept here, 45 bases in frame from base 1. The library was prepared using the immunoSEQ multiplex PCR assay. A mixture of 60 forward primers for TCR Vbeta segments and 13 reverse primers for TCR Jbeta segments was used in the multiplex PCR. The CDR3 region of rearranged TCR beta genes was amplified from genomic DNA by a multiplex PCR assay. On the Illumina HiSeq System, the amplified TCR beta libraries were sequenced as 87-base-pair reads. The authors' analysis ran thus. Across the roughly 700 repertoires, a later analysis counted tens of millions of unique TCR beta chains, 9.5 million to 12 million of which were shared by at least two donors. To remove PCR and sequencing errors, raw reads were error-corrected and collapsed into unique sequences using a nearest-neighbor algorithm that merged closely related sequences. V, D and J gene segments were assigned by aligning CDR3 sequences to IMGT reference sequences. For a sequence to be retained, a match of at least six nucleotides was required to both a V gene segment and a J gene segment. A rearrangement counted as productive if the CDR3 had no stop codons and remained in frame with V and J, and every other rearrangement counted as non-productive. Following IMGT convention, CDR3 was defined as the stretch from the second conserved V-encoded cysteine to the conserved J-encoded phenylalanine. The earlier analysis of 450 to 750 of the donors excluded any sequence lacking an unambiguous match to a single V gene segment. An earlier analysis of fewer than 750 of the donors called V segments functional above 56.7% productive rearrangements and segregating when the between-donor standard deviation exceeded 5%. A statistical classification framework was built for diagnosing cytomegalovirus status from the catalog of TCR beta chain sequences. A later analysis assigned V and J genes by comparing TCR nucleotide sequences with IMGT/GENE-DB human TR gene sequences. Using the TCRdist pipeline, a later analysis assigned CDR3 sequences along with most-parsimonious VDJ recombination scenarios. A later analysis defined each TCR beta chain by its CDR3 amino acid sequence plus V-gene family, and excluded reads lacking a unique V-gene family. To address suspected cross-contamination and a sequencing artifact, a later analysis removed a few hundred highly shared, low-generation-probability nucleotide sequences. For each public chain, a later analysis derived a clonal expansion index from normalized ranks of inferred template counts within each repertoire. In a later analysis, generation probabilities were computed using a VDJ recombination model fitted to out-of-frame rearrangements, and the results were checked against IGoR. In a later analysis, hypergeometric tests were used to score TCR-TCR, TCR-HLA and TCR-CMV co-occurrence, with a repertoire-size bias correction applied to TCR pairs. In a later analysis, false discovery rates were estimated by permuting HLA or CMV assignments 20 times. In a later analysis, co-occurring TCRs were grouped using DBSCAN, and TCRdist sequence similarity was added for clustering within HLA-allele-positive subsets. Co-occurrence clustering excluded repertoires with fewer than 30,000 or more than 120,000 public chains, plus five with anomalous nucleotide sharing. The table was pulled from immuneACCESS by TCRdb, which kept in-frame rearrangements only. Such tables lose some clones; where checked, under half of the loss comes from unresolved V genes, and the rest has no known cause. The V and J calls and clone size are taken from that table; D and trimming were inferred from the DNA. The sample table holds over 100,000 clones, of which around three quarters were seen once. More than 6% of the sample lies in the top ten.

Sequencing input: PBMCs. The chain is assembled from TRBV4-3 and TRBJ2-7; TRBD1 matches 9 bases in the middle. This TCR came from a woman between 45 and 65 years old in good health and CMV-seropositive. The CDR3 reads CASSLTGGARSEQYF. The base sequence is TGCGCCAGCAGCCTAACAGGGGGCGCAAGAAGCGAGCAGTACTTC.